Sequencing of this TCR beta chain was carried out in a study of T-cell memory formation after mild COVID-19. TCRdb redid the calling of the 5' RACE reads with MiXCR, one entry per CDR3 protein. The repertoire holds around 300,000 distinct CDR3 sequences, with 13% to 15% as singletons. This clonotype was seen only a few times. CDR1 SGHNT and CDR2 YYREEE come from the germline V gene (reference sequence). The V end was cut by 4 bases, the J end by 4 bases, with 14 bases between. This CDR3 has 15 amino acids. The rearrangement links TRBV5-4 to TRBJ2-2; D is possibly TRBD2 (6 bases). Sequencing used PBMCs or a T cell subset sorted from them (not recorded which). This sequence was found in a man between 18 and 29 years old who had mild COVID-19 (a few samples of this study predate the infection). Cell type and time point are not known. As DNA, the CDR3 is TGTGCCAGCAGCGGGGAGACTAGGGGCACCGGGGAGCTGTTTTTT. Encoded protein: CASSGETRGTGELFF.